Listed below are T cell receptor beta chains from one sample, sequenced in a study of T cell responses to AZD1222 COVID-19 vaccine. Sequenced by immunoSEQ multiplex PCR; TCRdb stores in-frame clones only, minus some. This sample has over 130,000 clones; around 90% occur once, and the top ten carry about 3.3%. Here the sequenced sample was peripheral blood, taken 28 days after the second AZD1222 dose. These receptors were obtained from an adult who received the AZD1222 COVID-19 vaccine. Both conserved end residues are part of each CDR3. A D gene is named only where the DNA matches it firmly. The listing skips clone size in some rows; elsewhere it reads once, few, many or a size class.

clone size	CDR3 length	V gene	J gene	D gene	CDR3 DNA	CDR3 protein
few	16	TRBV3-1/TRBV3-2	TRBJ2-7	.	TGTGCCAGCAGCCAAGAATCGACACATGACTCCTACGAGCAGTACTTC	CASSQESTHDSYEQYF
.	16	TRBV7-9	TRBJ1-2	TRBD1	TGTGCCAGCAGCTCCCGACGGACAGGGGATAACTATGGCTACACCTTC	CASSSRRTGDNYGYTF
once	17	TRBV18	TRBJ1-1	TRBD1	TGTGCCAGCTCACCAAGGGGGACAGGGGGTCAGGTAATTGAAGCTTTCTTT	CASSPRGTGGQVIEAFF
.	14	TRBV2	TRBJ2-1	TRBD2	TGTGCCAGCAGAGCGGGACTAGCGGGAGGGCCTGGAATCTTC	CASRAGLAGGPGIF
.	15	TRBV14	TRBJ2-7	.	TGTGCCAGCAGCCAAGGACTGGGGCTACTCAGCGAGCAGTACTTC	CASSQGLGLLSEQYF
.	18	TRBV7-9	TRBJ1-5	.	TGTGCCAGCAGCTCCCGGATTGGGGCGGCAGGGAACAATCAGCCCCAGCATTTT	CASSSRIGAAGNNQPQHF
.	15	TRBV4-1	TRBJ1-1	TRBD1	TGCGCCAGCAGCCAAGCAGGGGGCAAGAACACTGAAGCTTTCTTT	CASSQAGGKNTEAFF
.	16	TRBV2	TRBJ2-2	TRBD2	TGTGCCAGCAGTGGGACTAGCGGGGTCTACACCGGGGAGCTGTTTTTT	CASSGTSGVYTGELFF
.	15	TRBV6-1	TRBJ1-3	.	TGTGCCAGCAGTGAAGCGTGGTCCCCTGGAAACACCATATATTTT	CASSEAWSPGNTIYF
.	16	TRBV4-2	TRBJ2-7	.	TGTGCCAGCAGCCAAACCCAGGGATCGACCGTCAACGAGCAGTACTTC	CASSQTQGSTVNEQYF
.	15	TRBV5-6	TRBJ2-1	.	TGTGCCAGCAGCCTCCCGGGGGACGGCCTTTTGGAGCAGTTCTTC	CASSLPGDGLLEQFF
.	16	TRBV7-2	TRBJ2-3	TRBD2	TGTGCCAGCAGCTTATATCTAGCGGGGTCATCAGATACGCAGTATTTT	CASSLYLAGSSDTQYF
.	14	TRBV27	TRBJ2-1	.	TGTGCCAGCAGTTTAGGGGTCGGTGACAATGAGCAGTTCTTC	CASSLGVGDNEQFF
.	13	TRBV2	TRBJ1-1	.	TGTGCCAGCGGTGCCCGACAGAACACTGAAGCTTTCTTT	CASGARQNTEAFF
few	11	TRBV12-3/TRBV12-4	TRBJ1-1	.	TGTGCCAGCAGTTTCAACAGAGAAGCTTTCTTT	CASSFNREAFF
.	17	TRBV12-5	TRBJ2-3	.	TGTGCTAGTGGTTTGGTAACGGGGTACAGGGACACAGATACGCAGTATTTT	CASGLVTGYRDTDTQYF
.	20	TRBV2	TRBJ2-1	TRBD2	TGTGCCAGCAGTGTCCAACTTCGGGGGACTAGCGGGAGAACCTACAATGAGCAGTTCTTC	CASSVQLRGTSGRTYNEQFF
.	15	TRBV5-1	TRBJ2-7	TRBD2	TGCGCCAGCAGGCTAACTAGCGGGAGGGCATACGAGCAGTACTTC	CASRLTSGRAYEQYF
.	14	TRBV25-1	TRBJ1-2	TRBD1	TGTGCCAGCAGTTCAGGAACAGGGGGCTATGGCTACACCTTC	CASSSGTGGYGYTF
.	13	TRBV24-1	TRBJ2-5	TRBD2	TGTGCCACCAGTGAAGCGGGAACCGAGACCCAGTACTTC	CATSEAGTETQYF
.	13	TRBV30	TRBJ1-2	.	TGTGCCTGGAGTCCACGGTATGGATGGGGCTACACCTTC	CAWSPRYGWGYTF
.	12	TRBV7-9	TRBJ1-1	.	TGTGCCAGCAGCTTTGCCGACAGTCTAGCTTTCTTT	CASSFADSLAFF
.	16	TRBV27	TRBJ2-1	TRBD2	TGTGCCAGCAGTCCCTTAGCGGGAGACTCCTACAATGAGCAGTTCTTC	CASSPLAGDSYNEQFF
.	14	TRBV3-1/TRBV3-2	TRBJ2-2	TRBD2	TGTGCCAGCAGAGAAAGCGGGAGAACCGGGGAGCTGTTTTTT	CASRESGRTGELFF
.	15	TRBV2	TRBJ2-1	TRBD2	TGTGCCAGCAGTGTTGATAAGCGGGAGTTCAATGAGCAGTTCTTC	CASSVDKREFNEQFF
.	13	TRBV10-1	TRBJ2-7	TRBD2	TGCGCCAGCAGTGACCCGGGACTAGTAGAGCAGTACTTC	CASSDPGLVEQYF
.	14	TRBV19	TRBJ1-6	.	TGTGCCAGTACCGTTGGACAGTTCAATTCACCCCTCCACTTT	CASTVGQFNSPLHF
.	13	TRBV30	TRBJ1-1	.	TGTGCCTGGAGTGTGGAGGGCGGGTCTGAAGCTTTCTTT	CAWSVEGGSEAFF
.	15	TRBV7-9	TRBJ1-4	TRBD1	TGTGCCAGCAGCCCGAACAGGGGGGTAATAGAAAAACTGTTTTTT	CASSPNRGVIEKLFF
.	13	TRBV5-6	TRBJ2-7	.	TGTGCCAGCAGCTTGCGGATTTCCTACGAGCAGTACTTC	CASSLRISYEQYF
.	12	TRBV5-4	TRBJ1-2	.	TGTGCCAGCAGCGTCGACGTTAGCGGCTACACCTTC	CASSVDVSGYTF
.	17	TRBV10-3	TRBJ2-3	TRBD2	TGTGCCGTAAAGACGGGACTAGCGGGAACGAGCACAGATACGCAGTATTTT	CAVKTGLAGTSTDTQYF
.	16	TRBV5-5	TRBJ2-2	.	TGTGCCAGCAGCTTGGGGTCTAGCGTGAACACCGGGGAGCTGTTTTTT	CASSLGSSVNTGELFF
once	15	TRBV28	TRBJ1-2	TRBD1	TGTGCCAGCAGTTTATTCGGGGACAGGTTGGGTGGCTACACCTTC	CASSLFGDRLGGYTF
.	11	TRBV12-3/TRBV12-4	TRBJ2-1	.	TGTGCCAGCAGTTTGGCCGAGGAGCAGTTCTTC	CASSLAEEQFF
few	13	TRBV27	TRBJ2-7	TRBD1	TGTGCCAGCAGTCCCCCGACAGGGAGCGAGCAGTACTTC	CASSPPTGSEQYF
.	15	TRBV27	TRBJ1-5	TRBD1	TGTGCCAGCAGTTCAGGGGGGGCAGGGGGTCAGCCCCAGCATTTT	CASSSGGAGGQPQHF
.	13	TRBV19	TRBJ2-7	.	TGTGCCAGTAGTCCCCCAGCGGCCTACGAGCAGTACTTC	CASSPPAAYEQYF
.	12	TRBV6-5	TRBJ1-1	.	TGTGCCAGCACCACTGACAACCGCAGCGCTTTCTTT	CASTTDNRSAFF
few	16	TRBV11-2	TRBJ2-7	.	TGTGCCAGCAGCTTAGATCCGGGACCCCTAAGGTACGAGCAGTACTTC	CASSLDPGPLRYEQYF
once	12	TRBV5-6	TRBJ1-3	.	TGTGCCAGCAGCTGGGCGGGAGACACCATATATTTT	CASSWAGDTIYF
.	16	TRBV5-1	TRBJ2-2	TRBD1	TGCGCCAGCAGCTTCGGACAGGGGCGGGACACCGGGGAGCTGTTTTTT	CASSFGQGRDTGELFF
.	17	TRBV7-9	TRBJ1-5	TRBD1	TGTGCCAGCAGCTTCGCAGGGACAGGGGGCTTCGATCAGCCCCAGCATTTT	CASSFAGTGGFDQPQHF
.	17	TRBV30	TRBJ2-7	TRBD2	TGTGCCTGGAGTGGCTTAGCGGGAGGGCCCTACTCCTACGAGCAGTACTTC	CAWSGLAGGPYSYEQYF
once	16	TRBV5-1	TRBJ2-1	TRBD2	TGCGCCAGCAGCCCTCCCCTAGCGGGATCCTACAATGAGCAGTTCTTC	CASSPPLAGSYNEQFF
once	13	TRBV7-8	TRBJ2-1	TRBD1	TGTGCCAGCAGCTTAGACAGGGGTGATGAGCAGTTCTTC	CASSLDRGDEQFF
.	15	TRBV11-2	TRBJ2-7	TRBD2	TGTGCCAGCAGCTCCCGGACTAGCGCTTCCTACGAGCAGTACTTC	CASSSRTSASYEQYF
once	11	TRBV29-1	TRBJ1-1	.	TGCAGCGTCCACGACCTCACTGAAGCTTTCTTT	CSVHDLTEAFF
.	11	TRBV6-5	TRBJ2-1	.	TGTGCCAGCACCGAGCACAATGAGCAGTTCTTC	CASTEHNEQFF
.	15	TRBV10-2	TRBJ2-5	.	TGCGCCAGCAGTGATCATCCCGGGACCCAAGAGACCCAGTACTTC	CASSDHPGTQETQYF
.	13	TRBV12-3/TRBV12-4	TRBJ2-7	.	TGTGCCAGCAGCCCCATTCGGGGGTCCGAGCAGTACTTC	CASSPIRGSEQYF
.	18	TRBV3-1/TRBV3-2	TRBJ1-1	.	TGTGCCAGCAGCCAAGGATCTGGAGGGTTTCGGTTGAACACTGAAGCTTTCTTT	CASSQGSGGFRLNTEAFF
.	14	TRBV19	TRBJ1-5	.	TGTGCCAGTAGTATCAAGTGGGGCAATCAGCCCCAGCATTTT	CASSIKWGNQPQHF